This T cell receptor (beta chain) is from a study of T cell responses to AZD1222 COVID-19 vaccine. Notes on this clone: Its specificity is not known.

The CDR3 totals 11 residues. The V end lost 6 bases, the J end lost 4 bases, and 6 bases lay between the germline ends. The germline V gene encodes CDR1 MRHNA and CDR2 SNTAGT. Method: immunoSEQ multiplex PCR; TCRdb's copy keeps in-frame clones and lacks some. The data contain 130,000 or so clones, about 90% of them singletons. General observations from the study: Close to half of all spike-specific TCRs reportedly target regions of the variants that are unmutated. The study found vaccine-associated CD4 TCRs spanning spike, dominant at 160-218 and 743-854.

J is TRBJ1-2 and V is TRBV6-4; no firm D call. The sample here was peripheral blood, taken on day 0 of AZD1222 vaccination. The receptor comes from an adult in good health. As DNA, the CDR3 is TGTGCCAGCAGCGATGCCTATGGCTACACCTTC. Protein: CASSDAYGYTF.